The 14 T cell receptor beta chains given below trace back to one sample, sequenced in a study of blood T cell repertoires in COVID-19. This table comes from immunoSEQ multiplex PCR, and its TCRdb copy is limited to in-frame clones, with some not included. The data contain around 480,000 clones, approximately 88% of them singletons. Sequencing used peripheral blood. These receptor sequences come from a woman aged 45-65 years with COVID-19, enrolled during active disease.

This sequence joins TRBV11-2 and TRBJ2-7; TRBD1 agrees at 7 bases. Per the germline V gene, CDR1 is SGHAT and CDR2 is FQNNGV. Trimming at V came to 2 bases and at J to 1 base, leaving 14 bases not matched to a gene. CDR3 length: 18 amino acids. The CDR3, as DNA: TGTGCCAGCAGCTTATTGGCGCCCACCCGGGACAGATCCTACGAGCAGTACTTC. Protein product: CASSLLAPTRDRSYEQYF.

V gene TRBV11-2 combines with J gene TRBJ1-5; D remains ambiguous. V was cut by 0 bases and J by 5 bases, with 8 bases left in between. Germline CDR1 and CDR2: SGHAT and FQNNGV. This CDR3 is built from 14 residues. Here the CDR3 reads CASSLDSGYQPQHF. DNA of the CDR3: TGTGCCAGCAGCTTAGATTCCGGGTATCAGCCCCAGCATTTT.

A word on this clone: The same CDR3 arises from other DNA sequences in this sample as well. This rearrangement joins TRBV2 to TRBJ1-4; 8 bases fit TRBD1. The CDR3 is 15 residues long. J was trimmed by 1 base and V by 5 bases; bases with no gene match: 3. The V gene's germline CDR1 is SNHLY and CDR2 FYNNEI. CDR3 in amino acids: CASSSDRGTNEKLFF. The CDR3 bases are TGTGCCAGCAGTTCCGACAGGGGAACTAATGAAAAACTGTTTTTT.

J is TRBJ1-4 and V is TRBV10-3; D not certain. The CDR3 runs 14 residues. V was cut by 2 bases and J by 8 bases, with 12 bases left in between. CDR1 is ENHRY, CDR2 SYGVKD, per germline. CDR3 in DNA: TGTGCCATCAGTGAGGGACTGGCGGGGGAAAAACTGTTTTTT. Encoded protein: CAISEGLAGEKLFF.

The chain combines TRBV2 with TRBJ1-4; D perhaps matches TRBD1 (6 bases). The ends were cut back, 3 bases at V and 4 bases at J, with 18 bases in the middle. This CDR3 spans 17 amino acids. The V gene's germline CDR1 is SNHLY and CDR2 FYNNEI. The CDR3 sequence: CASSEADSPTGNEKLFF. CDR3 DNA: TGTGCCAGCAGTGAGGCGGACAGCCCTACGGGTAATGAAAAACTGTTTTTT.

The rearrangement joins TRBV18 to TRBJ1-1; D is perhaps TRBD1 (5 bases). V was cut by 2 bases and J by 0 bases, with 7 bases left in between. CDR3 size: 14 residues. CDR1 and CDR2 (germline): KGHSH, LQKENI. The CDR3 coding sequence is TGTGCCAGCTCACCAGGGGGGGTGAACACTGAAGCTTTCTTT. The encoded protein is CASSPGGVNTEAFF. Full variable domain (missing parts from reference TRBV18 and TRBJ1-1): NAGVMQNPRHLVRRRGQEARLRCSPMKGHSHVYWYRQLPEEGLKFMVYLQKENIIDESGMPKERFSAEFPKEGPSILRIQQVVRGDSAAYFCASSPGGVNTEAFFGQGTRLTVV.

V is TRBV30 and J is TRBJ2-6, with a tentative D call TRBD1 (5 bases). The CDR3 consists of 16 residues. Per germline, CDR1 GTSNPN and CDR2 SVGIG (reference sequence). Trimming removed 2 bases from V and 0 bases from J, with 11 bases in between. The CDR3 DNA is TGTGCCTGGAGTCCCCTCACAGGCTCTGGGGCCAACGTCCTGACTTTC. It codes for CAWSPLTGSGANVLTF.

The V gene is TRBV7-2, the J gene TRBJ2-3; TRBD2 is a possible D gene (5 bases). The CDR3 is made up of 13 amino acids. Between the trimmed V and J ends, which lost 1 base and 5 bases, there was a span of 7 bases. The germline gives CDR1 SGHTA, CDR2 FQGNSA. The CDR3: CASSLVRGDTQYF. CDR3 bases: TGTGCCAGCAGCTTAGTACGGGGAGATACGCAGTATTTT.

The rearrangement joins TRBV4-1 to TRBJ2-7, with D possibly matching TRBD1 (6 bases). The germline V gene encodes CDR1 MGHRA and CDR2 YSYEKL. This CDR3 region has 15 residues. Trimming removed 4 bases at V and 6 bases at J, with 19 bases between. The CDR3 here is CASSPQQGRRVEQYF. In DNA form, the CDR3 reads TGCGCCAGCAGCCCCCAACAGGGAAGGCGAGTCGAGCAGTACTTC.

The rearrangement uses TRBV24-1 and TRBJ2-6, with TRBD1 as a possible D gene (5 bases). V lost 4 bases and J 1 base, leaving 10 bases between the germline ends. The germline CDR1 and CDR2 sequences are KGHDR and SFDVKD. The CDR3 has 16 amino acids. The CDR3 coding sequence is TGTGCCACCAGTGACTCGACAGCTTCTGGGGCCAACGTCCTGACTTTC. Its protein product is CATSDSTASGANVLTF.

The V gene is TRBV6-5, the J gene TRBJ1-4; the D is unclear. The CDR3 is made up of 13 amino acids. Trimming cost V 11 bases and J 5 bases, with 15 bases left between them. Germline loops: CDR1 MNHEY, CDR2 SVGAGI. CDR3 nucleotide sequence: TGTGCCGTCTGTCGGAGGAGGAATGAAAAACTGTTTTTT. Protein: CAVCRRRNEKLFF.

This chain links TRBV3-1 (or the pseudogene TRBV3-2) with TRBJ2-7; perhaps TRBD1 as D (5 bases). CDR3 length: 16 amino acids. Germline values: CDR1 LGHDT, CDR2 YNNKEL (reference sequence). The ends were cut back, 6 bases at V and 4 bases at J, with 22 bases in the middle. The CDR3, as DNA: TGTGCCAGCAGTACATTAAATAAGGACAAGGGTTACGAGCAGTACTTC. It codes for CASSTLNKDKGYEQYF.

V gene TRBV7-2 combines with J gene TRBJ2-3, with 8 bases matching TRBD1. The CDR3 has 15 amino acids. Germline V gene sequence: CDR1 SGHTA, CDR2 FQGNSA. V gave up 2 bases and J gave up 4 bases; unmatched junction bases: 5. The CDR3, as DNA: TGTGCCAGCAGCTTACGACAGGGGCACGCAGATACGCAGTATTTT. Residues: CASSLRQGHADTQYF. Filled out from reference TRBV7-2 and TRBJ2-3, the complete variable domain reads GAGVSQSPSNKVTEKGKDVELRCDPISGHTALYWYRQSLGQGLEFLIYFQGNSAPDKSGLPSDRFSAERTGGSVSTLTIQRTQQEDSAVYLCASSLRQGHADTQYFGPGTRLTVL.

The chain has TRBV20-1 and TRBJ2-3; 10 nucleotides agree with TRBD2. The CDR3 is 16 residues long. Germline loops: CDR1 DFQATT, CDR2 SNEGSKA (reference sequence). V dropped 3 bases and J dropped 1; count of bases not matched to a gene: 7. CDR3: CSASEGGLARTDTQYF. DNA for the CDR3: TGCAGTGCTAGTGAAGGGGGACTAGCGCGCACAGATACGCAGTATTTT.